This T cell receptor (beta chain) comes out of a study of blood T cell repertoires in COVID-19. Study-level background: Both acute and convalescent COVID-19 samples were obtained from the United States, Italy and Spain.

Germline V lookup: CDR1 KGHSH, CDR2 LQKENI. The V gene end was trimmed by 0 bases and the J gene end by 5 bases; junction bases not matched to a gene: 6. CDR3 size: 16 residues. Repertoires were generated with immunoSEQ multiplex PCR, while TCRdb's copy carries only in-frame clones and drops some. The repertoire holds about 97,000 clones, with 80% to 90% as singletons. The sequencing sample was made of peripheral blood. This receptor was taken from a human donor in a cohort sampled during active COVID-19. This rearrangement joins TRBV18 to TRBJ2-3, with 9 nucleotides matching TRBD1. CDR3 sequence (DNA): TGTGCCAGCTCACCACCCCTCACAGGGGGCGTAGATACGCAGTATTTT. Its translation is CASSPPLTGGVDTQYF. The complete variable domain, with remaining parts taken from reference TRBV18 and TRBJ2-3, reads NAGVMQNPRHLVRRRGQEARLRCSPMKGHSHVYWYRQLPEEGLKFMVYLQKENIIDESGMPKERFSAEFPKEGPSILRIQQVVRGDSAAYFCASSPPLTGGVDTQYFGPGTRLTVL.